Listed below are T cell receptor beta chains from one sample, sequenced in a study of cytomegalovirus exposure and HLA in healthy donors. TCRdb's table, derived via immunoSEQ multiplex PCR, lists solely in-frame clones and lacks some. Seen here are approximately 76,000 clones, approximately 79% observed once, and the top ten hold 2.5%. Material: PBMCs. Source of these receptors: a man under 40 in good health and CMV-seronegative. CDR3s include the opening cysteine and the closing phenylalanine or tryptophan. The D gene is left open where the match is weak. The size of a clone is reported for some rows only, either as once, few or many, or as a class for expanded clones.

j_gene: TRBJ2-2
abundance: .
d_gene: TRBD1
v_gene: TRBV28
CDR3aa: CASSSRDRPGELFF
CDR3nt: TGTGCCAGCAGTTCCAGGGACAGGCCCGGGGAGCTGTTTTTT

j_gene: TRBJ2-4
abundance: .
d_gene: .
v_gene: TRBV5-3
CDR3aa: CARSLWDSGGPKNIQYF
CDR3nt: TGTGCCAGAAGCTTGTGGGACTCAGGAGGGCCTAAAAACATTCAGTACTTC

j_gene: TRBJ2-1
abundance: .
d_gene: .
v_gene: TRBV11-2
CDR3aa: CASRFTEGGEQFF
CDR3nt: TGTGCCAGCCGGTTTACAGAAGGAGGTGAGCAGTTCTTC

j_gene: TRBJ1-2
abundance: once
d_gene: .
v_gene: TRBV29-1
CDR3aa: CSVNSQDWVYGYTF
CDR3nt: TGCAGCGTCAACTCCCAGGATTGGGTCTATGGCTACACCTTC

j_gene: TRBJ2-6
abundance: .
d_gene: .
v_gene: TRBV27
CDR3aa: CASSPTGTESSGANVLTF
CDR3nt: TGTGCCAGCAGTCCTACAGGTACCGAGAGTTCTGGGGCCAACGTCCTGACTTTC

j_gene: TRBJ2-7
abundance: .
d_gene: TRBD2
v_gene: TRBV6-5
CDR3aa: CASRGGHPCEQYF
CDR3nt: TGTGCCTCCCGGGGGGGGCATCCTTGCGAGCAGTACTTC

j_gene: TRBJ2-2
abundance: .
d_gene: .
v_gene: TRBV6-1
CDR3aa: CASSTDYTGELFF
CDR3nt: TGTGCCAGCAGTACGGACTACACCGGGGAGCTGTTTTTT

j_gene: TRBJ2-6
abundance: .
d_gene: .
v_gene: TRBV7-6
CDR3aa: CASSLILSGANVLTF
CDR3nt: TGTGCCAGCAGCTTAATTCTCTCTGGGGCCAACGTCCTGACTTTC

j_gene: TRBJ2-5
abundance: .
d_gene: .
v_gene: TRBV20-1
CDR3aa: CSAISRETQYF
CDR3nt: TGCAGTGCTATTTCCAGGGAGACCCAGTACTTC

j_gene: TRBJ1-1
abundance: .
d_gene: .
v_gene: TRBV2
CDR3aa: CASRASREQPLNTEAFF
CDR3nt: TGTGCCAGCCGTGCCTCGAGGGAGCAACCGTTGAACACTGAAGCTTTCTTT

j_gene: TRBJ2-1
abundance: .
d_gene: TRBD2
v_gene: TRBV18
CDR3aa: CASSPRGLAGRNNEQFF
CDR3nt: TGTGCCAGCTCACCACGCGGACTAGCGGGACGTAACAATGAGCAGTTCTTC

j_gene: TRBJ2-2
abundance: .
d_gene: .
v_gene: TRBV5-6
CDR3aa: CASSLNRLNTGELFF
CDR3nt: TGTGCCAGCAGCTTGAACAGGCTAAACACCGGGGAGCTGTTTTTT

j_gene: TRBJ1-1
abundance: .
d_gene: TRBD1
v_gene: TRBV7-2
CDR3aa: CASSLDRGHQAFF
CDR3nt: TGTGCCAGCAGCTTAGACAGGGGGCATCAAGCTTTCTTT

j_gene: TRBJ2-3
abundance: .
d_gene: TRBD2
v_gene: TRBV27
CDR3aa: CASGPGLAVTDTQYF
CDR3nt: TGTGCCAGCGGTCCGGGACTAGCGGTGACAGATACGCAGTATTTT

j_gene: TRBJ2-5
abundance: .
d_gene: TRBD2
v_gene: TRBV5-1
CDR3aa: CASSFSGAGETQYF
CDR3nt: TGCGCCAGCAGCTTTAGCGGGGCCGGGGAGACCCAGTACTTC

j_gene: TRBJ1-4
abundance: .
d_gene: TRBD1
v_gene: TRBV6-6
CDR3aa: CASEDSRGPFEKLFF
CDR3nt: TGTGCCAGCGAGGACTCCAGGGGGCCTTTTGAAAAACTGTTTTTT

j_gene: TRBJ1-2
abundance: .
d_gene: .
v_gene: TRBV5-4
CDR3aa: CASSLGQENYGYTF
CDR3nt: TGTGCCAGCAGCTTGGGACAGGAGAACTATGGCTACACCTTC

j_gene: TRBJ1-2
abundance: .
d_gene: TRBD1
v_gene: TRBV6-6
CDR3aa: CASSYGGQRIYGYTF
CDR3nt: TGTGCCAGCAGTTACGGGGGACAGCGGATCTATGGCTACACCTTC

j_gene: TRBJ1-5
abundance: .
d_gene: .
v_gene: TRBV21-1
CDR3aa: CASSIRDFYSNQPQHF
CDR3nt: TGTGCCAGCAGCATTAGGGACTTCTATAGCAATCAGCCCCAGCATTTT

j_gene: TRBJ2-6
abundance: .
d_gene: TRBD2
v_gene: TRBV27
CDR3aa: CASSFLAGGPSGANVLTF
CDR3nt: TGTGCCAGCAGTTTTTTAGCGGGGGGGCCCTCTGGGGCCAACGTCCTGACTTTC

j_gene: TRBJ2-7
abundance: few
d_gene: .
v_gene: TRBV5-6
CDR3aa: CASYIEGQPYEQYF
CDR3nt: TGTGCCAGTTATATCGAGGGTCAACCCTACGAGCAGTACTTC

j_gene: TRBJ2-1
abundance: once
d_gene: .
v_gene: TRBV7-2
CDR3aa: CASRRGSYNEQFF
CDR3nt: TGTGCCAGCCGAAGAGGGAGTTACAATGAGCAGTTCTTC

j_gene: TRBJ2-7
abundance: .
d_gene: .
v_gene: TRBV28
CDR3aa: CASTWSSYEQYF
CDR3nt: TGTGCCAGCACTTGGAGCTCCTACGAGCAGTACTTC

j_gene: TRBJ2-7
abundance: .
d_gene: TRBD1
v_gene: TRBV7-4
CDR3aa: CASSPSNAGGNEQYF
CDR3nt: TGTGCCAGCAGCCCTTCAAACGCAGGGGGAAACGAGCAGTACTTC

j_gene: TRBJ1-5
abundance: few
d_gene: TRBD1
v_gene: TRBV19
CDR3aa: CASSTTGGNQPQHF
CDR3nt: TGTGCCAGTAGTACTACAGGGGGTAATCAGCCCCAGCATTTT

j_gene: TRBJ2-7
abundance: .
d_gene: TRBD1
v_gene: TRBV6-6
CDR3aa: CASSYVGQGHEQYF
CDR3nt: TGTGCCAGCAGTTACGTTGGACAGGGCCACGAGCAGTACTTC

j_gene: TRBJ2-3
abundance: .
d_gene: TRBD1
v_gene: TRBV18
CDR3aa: CASSPGTGFADTQYF
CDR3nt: TGTGCCAGCTCACCGGGGACAGGGTTCGCAGATACGCAGTATTTT

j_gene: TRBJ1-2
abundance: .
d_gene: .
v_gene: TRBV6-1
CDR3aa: CASNQLGTPDGYTF
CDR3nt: TGTGCCAGCAATCAACTAGGGACTCCTGATGGCTACACCTTC

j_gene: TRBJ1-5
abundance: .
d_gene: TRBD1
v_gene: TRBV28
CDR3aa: CASSLDRGQPQHF
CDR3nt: TGTGCCAGCAGTTTGGACAGGGGCCAGCCCCAGCATTTT